The sequence of this TCR beta chain was determined in a study of T cell responses to AZD1222 COVID-19 vaccine. General study findings and limits: Donor demographics were predominantly white British with a female majority; clonal diversity may be underestimated. Unmutated variant regions reportedly attract nearly half of all spike-specific TCRs.

Profiling relied on immunoSEQ multiplex PCR, and the TCRdb table lists in-frame clones only, not all of them. The sample shows 130,000 to 150,000 clones, approximately 90% of them seen only once. V shed 1 base and J 3 bases; nucleotides not matched to a gene: 3. Per germline, CDR1 MGHRA and CDR2 YSYEKL. The CDR3 is 14 amino acids. This clone has a handful of counts. The antigen remains undetermined. This specimen consisted of peripheral blood, obtained 28 days after the second AZD1222 dose. This receptor was taken from an adult who received the AZD1222 COVID-19 vaccine. This chain uses TRBV4-1 with TRBJ2-7, with TRBD1 matching over 7 bases. In DNA, the CDR3 is TGCGCCAGCAGCCAAGTTCACAGGGGCTACGAGCAGTACTTC. It encodes CASSQVHRGYEQYF.